This T cell receptor (beta chain) was captured by sequencing in a study of blood T cell repertoires in COVID-19. As for the study in general: The United States, Italy and Spain provided the acute and convalescent COVID-19 samples.

The CDR3 loop spans 15 amino acids. CDR1 and CDR2 (germline): SSHAT, FNYEAQ (reference sequence). Concerning this clone itself: A junction end diverges from the germline sequence, so it may reflect a read error.

In the authors' methods: Estimation of nucleated cell counts was performed using reference gene primer amplification. Using immunoSEQ multiplex PCR, the repertoire was profiled, and TCRdb retains in-frame clones only, with some absent. The DNA was the basis for D and trimming; V, J and clone size are from that table. Of approximately 260,000 clones detected, about 86% appear once; the ten largest clones hold 3.6%. The sequencing input was peripheral blood. The clonotype comes from a man aged 18-30 years with active or convalescent COVID-19. The chain employs TRBV7-7 and TRBJ2-3; D gene unclear. CDR3 nucleotides: TGTGCTAGCAGCTTATCGCCTATTAGCACAGATACGCAGTATTTT. The encoded protein is CASSLSPISTDTQYF.